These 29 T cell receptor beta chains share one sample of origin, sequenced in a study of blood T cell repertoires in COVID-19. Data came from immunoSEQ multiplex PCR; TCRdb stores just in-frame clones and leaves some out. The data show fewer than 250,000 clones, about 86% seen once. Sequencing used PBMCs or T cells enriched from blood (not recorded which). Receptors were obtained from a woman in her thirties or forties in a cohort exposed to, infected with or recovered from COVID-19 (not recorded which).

The CDR3 sequence: CASSPSTGFYGYTF. The CDR3 DNA is TGTGCCAGTAGTCCCTCGACAGGTTTCTATGGCTACACCTTC. V usage is TRBV19 and J usage is TRBJ1-2, with TRBD1 as a possible D gene (6 bases). The CDR3 length is 14 residues. Trimming stripped 5 bases from V and 4 bases from J, with 14 bases between. Germline V CDR1 and CDR2: LNHDA, SQIVND (reference sequence).

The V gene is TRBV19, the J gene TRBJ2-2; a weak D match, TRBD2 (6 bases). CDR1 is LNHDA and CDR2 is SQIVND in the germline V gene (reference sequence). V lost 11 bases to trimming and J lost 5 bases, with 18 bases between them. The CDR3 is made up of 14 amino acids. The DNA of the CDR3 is TGTGCCTCGAGCCGCCAGGCGGGGACCGGGGAGCTGTTTTTT. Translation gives CASSRQAGTGELFF. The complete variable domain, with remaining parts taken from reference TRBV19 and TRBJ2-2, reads DGGITQSPKYLFRKEGQNVTLSCEQNLNHDAMYWYRQDPGQGLRLIYYSQIVNDFQKGDIAEGYSVSREKKESFPLTVTSAQKNPTAFYLCASSRQAGTGELFFGEGSRLTVL.

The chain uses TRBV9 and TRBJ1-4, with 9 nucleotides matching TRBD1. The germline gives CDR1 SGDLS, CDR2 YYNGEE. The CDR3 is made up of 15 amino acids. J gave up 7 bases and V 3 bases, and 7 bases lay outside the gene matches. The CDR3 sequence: CASSGRGQGSEKLFF. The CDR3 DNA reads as TGTGCCAGCAGCGGTCGCGGACAGGGGAGTGAAAAACTGTTTTTT.

CDR3 region: CASSQVFSGGGETQYF. CDR3 bases: TGTGCCAGCAGCCAAGTTTTCAGCGGGGGAGGGGAGACCCAGTACTTC. The chain links TRBV3-1 (or the pseudogene TRBV3-2) to TRBJ2-5; 8 bases align to TRBD2. V lost 1 base, J lost 5 bases, and 9 bases stayed unmatched. Per the germline V gene, CDR1 is LGHDT and CDR2 is YNNKEL (reference sequence). The CDR3 covers 16 residues.

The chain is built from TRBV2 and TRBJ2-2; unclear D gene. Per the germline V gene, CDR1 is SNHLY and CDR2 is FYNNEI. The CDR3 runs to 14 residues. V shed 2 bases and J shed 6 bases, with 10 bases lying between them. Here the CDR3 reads CASSETRASGELFF. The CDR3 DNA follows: TGTGCCAGCAGTGAAACGAGAGCCTCCGGGGAGCTGTTTTTT. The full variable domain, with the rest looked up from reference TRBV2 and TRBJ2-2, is EPEVTQTPSHQVTQMGQEVILRCVPISNHLYFYWYRQILGQKVEFLVSFYNNEISEKSEIFDDQFSVERPDGSNFTLKIRSTKLEDSAMYFCASSETRASGELFFGEGSRLTVL.

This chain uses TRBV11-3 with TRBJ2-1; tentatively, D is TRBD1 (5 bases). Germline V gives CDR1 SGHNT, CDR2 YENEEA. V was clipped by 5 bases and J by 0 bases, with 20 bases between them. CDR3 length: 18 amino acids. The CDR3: CASSPGWERKSSYNEQFF. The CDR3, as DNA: TGTGCCAGCAGCCCAGGGTGGGAAAGAAAGAGCTCCTACAATGAGCAGTTCTTC.

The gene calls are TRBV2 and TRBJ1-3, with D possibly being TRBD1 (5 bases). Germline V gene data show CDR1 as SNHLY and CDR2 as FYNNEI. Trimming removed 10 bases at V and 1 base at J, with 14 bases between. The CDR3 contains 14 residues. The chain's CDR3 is CATSLGASGNTIYF. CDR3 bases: TGTGCCACTTCCCTAGGGGCATCTGGAAACACCATATATTTT.

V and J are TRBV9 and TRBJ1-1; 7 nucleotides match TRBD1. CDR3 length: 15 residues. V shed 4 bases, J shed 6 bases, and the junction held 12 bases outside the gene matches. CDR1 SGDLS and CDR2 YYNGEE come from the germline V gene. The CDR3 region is CASSPRGSQGAEAFF. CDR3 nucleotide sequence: TGTGCCAGCAGCCCCCGAGGCAGCCAGGGGGCTGAAGCTTTCTTT.

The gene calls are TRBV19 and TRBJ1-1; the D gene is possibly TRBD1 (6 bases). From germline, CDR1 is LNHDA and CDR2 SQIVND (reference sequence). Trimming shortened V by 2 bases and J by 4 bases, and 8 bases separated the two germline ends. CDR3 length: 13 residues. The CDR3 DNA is TGTGCCAGTAGTATAAGGGGGGGCACTGAAGCTTTCTTT. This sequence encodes CASSIRGGTEAFF.

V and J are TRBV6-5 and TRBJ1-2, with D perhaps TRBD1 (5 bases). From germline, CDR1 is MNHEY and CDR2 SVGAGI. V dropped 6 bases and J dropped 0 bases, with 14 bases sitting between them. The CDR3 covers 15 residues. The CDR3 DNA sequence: TGTGCCAGCAGGGGACTCGATGCAGCTAACTATGGCTACACCTTC. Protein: CASRGLDAANYGYTF.

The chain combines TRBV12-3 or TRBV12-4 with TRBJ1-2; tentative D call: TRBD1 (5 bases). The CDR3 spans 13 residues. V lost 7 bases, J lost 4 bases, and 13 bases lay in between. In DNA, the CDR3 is TGTGCCAGCAATCGGGACTTTGGCTATGGCTACACCTTC. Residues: CASNRDFGYGYTF.

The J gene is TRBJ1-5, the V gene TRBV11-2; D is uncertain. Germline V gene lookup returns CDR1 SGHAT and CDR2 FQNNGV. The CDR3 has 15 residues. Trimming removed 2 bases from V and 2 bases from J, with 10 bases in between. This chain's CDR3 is CASSLYESGNQPQHF. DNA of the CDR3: TGTGCCAGCAGCTTATACGAGTCCGGCAATCAGCCCCAGCATTTT. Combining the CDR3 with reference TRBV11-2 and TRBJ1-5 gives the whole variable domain EAGVAQSPRYKIIEKRQSVAFWCNPISGHATLYWYQQILGQGPKLLIQFQNNGVVDDSQLPKDRFSAERLKGVDSTLKIQPAKLEDSAVYLCASSLYESGNQPQHFGDGTRLSIL.

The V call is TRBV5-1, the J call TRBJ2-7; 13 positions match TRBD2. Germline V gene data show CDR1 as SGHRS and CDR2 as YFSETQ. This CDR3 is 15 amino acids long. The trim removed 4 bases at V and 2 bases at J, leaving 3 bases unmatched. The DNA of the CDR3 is TGCGCCAGCAGCATAGGGACTAGCGGGGCCTACGAGCAGTACTTC. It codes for CASSIGTSGAYEQYF.

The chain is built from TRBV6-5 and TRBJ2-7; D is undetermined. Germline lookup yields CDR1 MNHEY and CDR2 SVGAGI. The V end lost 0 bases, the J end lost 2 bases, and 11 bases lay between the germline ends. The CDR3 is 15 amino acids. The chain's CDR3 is CASSYSRHTTYEQYF. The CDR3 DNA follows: TGTGCCAGCAGTTACTCGCGACATACGACCTACGAGCAGTACTTC.

This CDR3 reads CASSVEAQGARNSPLHF. In nucleotides, the CDR3 is TGTGCCAGCAGCGTAGAGGCTCAGGGGGCGAGAAATTCACCCCTCCACTTT. The V call is TRBV9, the J call TRBJ1-6; 8 bases are a match to TRBD1. This CDR3 region has 17 residues. J gave up 7 bases and V 0 bases, and 9 bases lay outside the gene matches. Germline lookup yields CDR1 SGDLS and CDR2 YYNGEE.

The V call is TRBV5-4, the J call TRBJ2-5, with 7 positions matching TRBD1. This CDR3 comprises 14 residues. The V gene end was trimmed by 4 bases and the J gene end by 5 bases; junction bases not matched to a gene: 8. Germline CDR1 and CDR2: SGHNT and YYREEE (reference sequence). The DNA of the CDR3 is TGTGCCAGCAGCATTCTAACAGGGGACGAGACCCAGTACTTC. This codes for CASSILTGDETQYF.

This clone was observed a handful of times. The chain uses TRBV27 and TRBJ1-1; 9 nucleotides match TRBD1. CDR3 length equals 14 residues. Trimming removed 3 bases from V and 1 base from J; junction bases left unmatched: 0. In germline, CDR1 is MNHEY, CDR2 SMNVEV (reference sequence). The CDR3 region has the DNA TGTGCCAGCAGTTTGACAGGGGGGAACACTGAAGCTTTCTTT. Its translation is CASSLTGGNTEAFF.

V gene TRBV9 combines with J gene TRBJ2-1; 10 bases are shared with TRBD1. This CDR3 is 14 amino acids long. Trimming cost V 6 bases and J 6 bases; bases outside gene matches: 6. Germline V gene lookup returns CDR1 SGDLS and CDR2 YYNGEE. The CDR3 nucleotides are TGTGCCAGCACCACGGGACAGGGGCTCAATGAGCAGTTCTTC. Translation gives CASTTGQGLNEQFF.

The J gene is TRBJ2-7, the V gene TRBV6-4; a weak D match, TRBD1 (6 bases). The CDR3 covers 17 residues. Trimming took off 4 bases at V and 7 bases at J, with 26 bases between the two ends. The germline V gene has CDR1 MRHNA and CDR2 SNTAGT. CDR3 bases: TGTGCCAGCAGTGCCCTGACAGGCCTTGAGGAATACGTTGAGCAGTACTTC. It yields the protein CASSALTGLEEYVEQYF.

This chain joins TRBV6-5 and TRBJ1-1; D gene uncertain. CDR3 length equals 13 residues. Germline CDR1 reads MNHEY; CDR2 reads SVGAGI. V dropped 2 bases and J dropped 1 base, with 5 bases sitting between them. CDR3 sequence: CASSYRQNTEAFF. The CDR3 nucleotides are TGTGCCAGCAGTTACCGACAGAACACTGAAGCTTTCTTT.

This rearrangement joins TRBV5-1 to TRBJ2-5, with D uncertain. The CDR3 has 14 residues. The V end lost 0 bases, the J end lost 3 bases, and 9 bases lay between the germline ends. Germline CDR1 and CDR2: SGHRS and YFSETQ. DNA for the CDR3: TGCGCCAGCAGCTTGGCCATCAGTGAAGAGACCCAGTACTTC. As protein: CASSLAISEETQYF.

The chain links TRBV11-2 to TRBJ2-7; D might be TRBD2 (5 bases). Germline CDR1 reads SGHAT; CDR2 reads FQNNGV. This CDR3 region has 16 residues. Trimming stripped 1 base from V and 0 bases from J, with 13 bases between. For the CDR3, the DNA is TGTGCCAGCAGCTTAGGCCCCCCGGGGTTCTCCTACGAGCAGTACTTC. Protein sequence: CASSLGPPGFSYEQYF. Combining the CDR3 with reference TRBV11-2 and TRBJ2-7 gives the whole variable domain EAGVAQSPRYKIIEKRQSVAFWCNPISGHATLYWYQQILGQGPKLLIQFQNNGVVDDSQLPKDRFSAERLKGVDSTLKIQPAKLEDSAVYLCASSLGPPGFSYEQYFGPGTRLTVT.

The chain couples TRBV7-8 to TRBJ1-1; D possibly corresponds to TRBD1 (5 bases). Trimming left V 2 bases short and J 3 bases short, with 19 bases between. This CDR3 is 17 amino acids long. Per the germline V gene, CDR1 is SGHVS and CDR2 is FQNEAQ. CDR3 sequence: CASSLWLAHRLHTEAFF. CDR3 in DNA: TGTGCCAGCAGCTTATGGTTGGCCCACAGGCTCCACACTGAAGCTTTCTTT.

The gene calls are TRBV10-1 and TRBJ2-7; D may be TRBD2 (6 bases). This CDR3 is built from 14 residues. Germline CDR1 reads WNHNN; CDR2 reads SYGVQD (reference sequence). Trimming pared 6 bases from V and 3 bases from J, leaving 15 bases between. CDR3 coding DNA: TGCGCCAGCAGCGATCCGATTAGCGGCTACGAGCAGTACTTC. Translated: CASSDPISGYEQYF.

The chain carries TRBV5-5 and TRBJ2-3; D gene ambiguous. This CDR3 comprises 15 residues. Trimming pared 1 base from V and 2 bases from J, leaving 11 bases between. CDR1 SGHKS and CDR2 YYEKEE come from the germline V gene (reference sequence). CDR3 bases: TGTGCCAGCAGCTTGAGACTTGCCCTCACAGATACGCAGTATTTT. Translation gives CASSLRLALTDTQYF. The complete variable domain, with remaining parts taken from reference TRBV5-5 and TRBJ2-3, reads DAGVTQSPTHLIKTRGQQVTLRCSPISGHKSVSWYQQVLGQGPQFIFQYYEKEERGRGNFPDRFSARQFPNYSSELNVNALLLGDSALYLCASSLRLALTDTQYFGPGTRLTVL.

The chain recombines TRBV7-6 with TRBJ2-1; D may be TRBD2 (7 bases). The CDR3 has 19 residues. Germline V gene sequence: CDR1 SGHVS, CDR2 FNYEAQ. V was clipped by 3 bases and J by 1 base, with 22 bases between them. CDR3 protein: CASSLGASGGSGSYNEQFF. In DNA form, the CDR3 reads TGTGCCAGCAGCTTGGGGGCCTCGGGGGGAAGCGGGTCCTACAATGAGCAGTTCTTC.

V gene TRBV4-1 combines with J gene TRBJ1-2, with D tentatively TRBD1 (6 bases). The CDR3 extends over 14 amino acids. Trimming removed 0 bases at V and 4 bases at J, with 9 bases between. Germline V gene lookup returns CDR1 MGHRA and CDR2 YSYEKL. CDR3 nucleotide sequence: TGCGCCAGCAGCCAAGAAACAGGGCTCTATGGCTACACCTTC. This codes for CASSQETGLYGYTF.

CDR3 protein: CAWVEGSGAELYNEQFF. In DNA, the CDR3 is TGTGCCTGGGTCGAGGGTAGCGGGGCCGAACTCTACAATGAGCAGTTCTTC. The chain recombines TRBV30 with TRBJ2-1; 8 positions agree with TRBD2. The V gene's germline CDR1 is GTSNPN and CDR2 SVGIG (reference sequence). The CDR3 is 17 amino acids. The trim removed 5 bases at V and 3 bases at J, leaving 15 bases unmatched.

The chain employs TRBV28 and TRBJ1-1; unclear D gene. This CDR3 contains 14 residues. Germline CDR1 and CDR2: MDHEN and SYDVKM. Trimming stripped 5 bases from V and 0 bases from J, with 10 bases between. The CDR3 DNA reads TGTGCCAGCAGTCTTATAGCGTTGAACACTGAAGCTTTCTTT. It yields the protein CASSLIALNTEAFF.